This T cell receptor beta chain emerged from a study of T cells in Graves' hyperthyroidism and ophthalmopathy. As for the study in general: Peripheral blood specimens were obtained at initial diagnosis, prior to any treatment. Study observations and caveats: Patients with ophthalmopathy were separated from those with stable hyperthyroidism by a 13 V-J model. Most thyroid clonotypes that were expanded above 0.001 also turned up in blood.

Amplified TCR beta CDR3 regions came from RNA transcripts. Primed by the HTBI set, a first-round RT-PCR was run on the TCR CDR3. MiXCR, run by TCRdb on the multiplex PCR reads, gives a single entry per CDR3 protein. The sample records about 640,000 distinct CDR3 sequences, around 21% being singletons. Trimming at V came to 3 bases and at J to 0 bases, leaving 11 bases not matched to a gene. Germline CDR1 reads LNHDA; CDR2 reads SQIVND (reference sequence). The CDR3 runs to 18 residues. With respect to this clonotype: The antigen is undetermined.

The source material was blood. The V and J genes are TRBV19 and TRBJ2-1; 7 bases line up with TRBD1. This TCR was sampled from a man aged 30-40 years with Graves' ophthalmopathy. CDR3 DNA sequence: TGTGCCAGTAGTATGGGGTTTACAGGGACAGCCTCCTACAATGAGCAGTTCTTC. Amino acid sequence: CASSMGFTGTASYNEQFF.